This T cell receptor (beta chain) was documented in a study of T cell changes during pregnancy in multiple sclerosis. Repertoires were generated with immunoSEQ multiplex PCR, while TCRdb's copy carries only in-frame clones and drops some. The sample contains around 38,000 clones, 80% to 95% of which appear only once. V shed 6 bases and J 4 bases; nucleotides not matched to a gene: 5. In germline, CDR1 is MNHEY, CDR2 SVGAGI. The CDR3 covers 14 residues. The chain recombines TRBV6-5 with TRBJ1-1, with 10 bases matching TRBD1. The sequence came from a female donor with multiple sclerosis, enrolled in a pregnancy study. The starting material was CD8+ T cells from peripheral blood mononuclear cells, obtained in the third trimester of pregnancy. In DNA, the CDR3 is TGTGCCAGCAGGACCCGGACAGGGGGCACTGAAGCTTTCTTT. Amino acid sequence: CASRTRTGGTEAFF.